Following are 10 T cell receptor beta chains from one sample sequenced in a study of T cell repertoires in cytomegalovirus infection. TCRdb itself ran the reads through MiXCR, one entry per CDR3 protein. The data show 160,000 or so distinct CDR3 sequences, 17% seen once. Sequenced input: CD8+ T cells from PBMCs. The receptors shown here come from a human donor in good health (CMV status not recorded). Some clones in this sample may be carry-over from other donors' samples.

V and J are TRBV28 and TRBJ2-5; 8 positions match TRBD1. This CDR3 region has 15 residues. The germline CDR1 and CDR2 sequences are MDHEN and SYDVKM. After removal of 9 bases from V and 5 bases from J, the junction contained 14 bases not matched to a gene. The DNA of the CDR3 is TGTGCCAGTAGTCTTAAACAGGGGGTCGGTGAGACCCAGTACTTC. Its translation: CASSLKQGVGETQYF.

CDR3 DNA: TGTGCCAGCAGTTGGACAGGCAATCAGCCCCAGCATTTT. Protein: CASSWTGNQPQHF. The chain carries TRBV6-5 and TRBJ1-5; D might be TRBD1 (6 bases). Germline V gene data show CDR1 as MNHEY and CDR2 as SVGAGI. This CDR3 region has 13 residues. Trimming cost V 4 bases and J 2 bases, with 6 bases left between them.

This clonotype came up a few times. The chain couples TRBV6-6 to TRBJ2-1, with D unresolved. Trimming took off 0 bases at V and 8 bases at J, with 11 bases between the two ends. The CDR3 is 14 amino acids. In germline, CDR1 is MNHNY, CDR2 SVGAGI (reference sequence). CDR3 protein: CASSYSPSLDEQFF. Here the CDR3 DNA reads TGTGCCAGCAGTTACTCGCCCTCATTGGATGAGCAGTTCTTC.

The genes are TRBV28 and TRBJ2-7, with 13 bases identical to TRBD2. In germline, CDR1 is MDHEN, CDR2 SYDVKM. V trimming: 4 bases; J trimming: 7 bases; junction bases outside the gene matches: 7. CDR3 length: 15 residues. CDR3 sequence (DNA): TGTGCCAGCAGTTCCGGACTAGCGGGAGATGATGAGCAGTACTTC. This codes for CASSSGLAGDDEQYF. Full variable domain (rest looked up from reference TRBV28 and TRBJ2-7): DVKVTQSSRYLVKRTGEKVFLECVQDMDHENMFWYRQDPGLGLRLIYFSYDVKMKEKGDIPEGYSVSREKKERFSLILESASTNQTSMYLCASSSGLAGDDEQYFGPGTRLTVT.

This clonotype has a handful of counts. J is TRBJ2-1 and V is TRBV28; TRBD1 might be the D (5 bases). Germline CDR1 is MDHEN and CDR2 is SYDVKM. V was shortened by 5 bases and J by 6 bases, with 14 bases between the two germline ends. This CDR3 comprises 14 residues. The CDR3 coding sequence is TGTGCCAGCAGTACTGGACAATCGGTCAATGAGCAGTTCTTC. The encoded protein is CASSTGQSVNEQFF.

This clonotype has ten or more counts. This sequence joins TRBV7-2 and TRBJ2-2; 12 positions agree with TRBD1. Germline loops: CDR1 SGHTA, CDR2 FQGNSA. V was clipped by 5 bases and J by 8 bases; unmatched bases: 9. This CDR3 is built from 16 residues. The CDR3 loop reads CASSQPGQGAPGELFF. In nucleotides, the CDR3 is TGTGCCAGCAGCCAGCCGGGACAGGGGGCGCCGGGGGAGCTGTTTTTT.

This clonotype was recorded at least ten times. The chain uses TRBV7-8 and TRBJ2-3, with 7 bases matching TRBD1. CDR1 SGHVS and CDR2 FQNEAQ come from the germline V gene. The CDR3 has 15 amino acids. V lost 3 bases to trimming and J lost 4 bases; unmatched junction nucleotides: 7. CDR3 bases: TGTGCCAGCAGCTTGAGGGGGCGCGGAGCAGATACGCAGTATTTT. Amino acids: CASSLRGRGADTQYF.

This clonotype was seen more than once but under ten times. The chain carries TRBV7-9 and TRBJ2-7; TRBD1 agrees at 9 bases. Trimming removed 5 bases from V and 1 base from J; junction bases left unmatched: 6. CDR3 length: 15 amino acids. Germline lookup yields CDR1 SEHNR and CDR2 FQNEAQ (reference sequence). In DNA, the CDR3 is TGTGCCAGCAGCGAACCGGGACAGGGTTCCTACGAGCAGTACTTC. Translation gives CASSEPGQGSYEQYF.

This clonotype was recorded a few times. The genes are TRBV7-2 and TRBJ2-1, with 8 bases fitting TRBD2. The CDR3 is 15 residues long. V lost 5 bases to trimming and J lost 4 bases; unmatched junction nucleotides: 7. Germline CDR1 SGHTA, CDR2 FQGNSA. Here the CDR3 DNA reads TGTGCCAGCAGCCCAGCGGAGCGGGGGTACAATGAGCAGTTCTTC. Protein product: CASSPAERGYNEQFF.

A single count supports this clonotype. A much larger clone lies a single base off, so this may be a read error. CDR3 bases: TGTGCCAGTGGTGTCGGGACAAATAGCAATCAGCCCCAGCATTTT. It translates to CASGVGTNSNQPQHF. The rearrangement uses TRBV19 and TRBJ1-5, with a tentative D call TRBD1 (6 bases). The CDR3 runs to 15 residues. From germline, CDR1 is LNHDA and CDR2 SQIVND (reference sequence). Trimming removed 8 bases at V and 0 bases at J, with 14 bases between.